The clone carrying this T cell receptor (beta chain) was detected a few times. Its antigen is undetermined. TCRB transcripts that were expressed got sequenced, as all of the isolated RNA had been reverse transcribed. Some clones are missing from TCRdb's copy, which holds only in-frame ones; the method was immunoSEQ multiplex PCR. The data contain 150,000 to 190,000 clones, under 13% of them singletons. This entry belongs to a study of beta chain features in type 1 diabetes. Study-wide background: The study examined around 99,000,000 sorted cells across all samples. General observations from the study: TCRB CDR3 length was moderately but significantly reduced in all four CD4+ subsets of Type 1 diabetes patients. The VDJ junctions of type 1 diabetes patients carried fewer insertions and more deletions.

Trimming pared 3 bases from V and 1 base from J, leaving 10 bases between. Germline CDR1 is SGHNT and CDR2 is YYREEE (reference sequence). This CDR3 is 15 amino acids long. The clonotype was recovered from a man aged 25 to 45 with type 1 diabetes. The chain combines TRBV5-4 with TRBJ2-2; D is possibly TRBD1 (6 bases). The sample comprised central memory CD4+ T cells from blood. This chain's CDR3 is CASSSNRVNTGELFF. CDR3 DNA: TGTGCCAGCAGCTCGAACAGGGTGAACACCGGGGAGCTGTTTTTT.